The 17 T cell receptor beta chains given below trace back to one sample, sequenced in a study of cytomegalovirus exposure and HLA in healthy donors. Researchers ran the PCR with 60 Vbeta and 13 Jbeta primers. Produced via immunoSEQ multiplex PCR; TCRdb's table is partial and in-frame only. The profile shows under 150,000 clones, around 75% of them singletons. Material for sequencing was PBMCs. The receptors come from a man aged 25 to 40 in good health and CMV-seronegative.

V usage is TRBV9 and J usage is TRBJ2-7, with 8 bases that match TRBD1. V lost 0 bases and J lost 9; bases outside the gene matches: 8. The CDR3 spans 14 residues. Germline values: CDR1 SGDLS, CDR2 YYNGEE. CDR3 loop: CASSVARTGPLQYF. As DNA, the CDR3 is TGTGCCAGCAGCGTAGCGAGGACAGGGCCTCTGCAGTACTTC.

V gene TRBV16 combines with J gene TRBJ1-4; D unclear. CDR1 is KGHSY, CDR2 FQNENV, per germline. Trimming removed 2 bases from V and 5 bases from J, with 12 bases in between. This CDR3 has 15 residues. The DNA for the CDR3 is TGTGCCAGCAGCCAAAACGCAGGTTTAAATGAAAAACTGTTTTTT. Its translation: CASSQNAGLNEKLFF.

The chain recombines TRBV5-4 with TRBJ1-1, with TRBD1 matching over 7 bases. V was clipped by 4 bases and J by 6 bases; unmatched bases: 18. CDR1 SGHNT and CDR2 YYREEE come from the germline V gene (reference sequence). CDR3 size: 17 residues. The CDR3 spells CASSAYRGGSQLAEAFF. The CDR3 DNA reads TGTGCCAGCAGCGCCTACAGGGGTGGGTCTCAGTTGGCTGAAGCTTTCTTT.

The chain links TRBV13 to TRBJ1-1; TRBD1 is a possible D gene (5 bases). CDR3 size: 15 residues. Trimming took off 5 bases at V and 3 bases at J, with 16 bases between the two ends. Germline V gene data show CDR1 as PRHDT and CDR2 as FYEKMQ (reference sequence). The CDR3 spells CASSDPKWGDTEAFF. The CDR3, as DNA: TGTGCCAGCAGCGACCCGAAATGGGGGGACACTGAAGCTTTCTTT. The entire variable domain, with the rest obtained from reference TRBV13 and TRBJ1-1, is as follows: AAGVIQSPRHLIKEKRETATLKCYPIPRHDTVYWYQQGPGQDPQFLISFYEKMQSDKGSIPDRFSAQQFSDYHSELNMSSLELGDSALYFCASSDPKWGDTEAFFGQGTRLTVV.

The rearrangement uses TRBV6-1 and TRBJ2-1; D remains unclear. Trimming removed 8 bases at V and 1 base at J, with 12 bases between. The CDR3 runs to 14 residues. Germline lookup yields CDR1 MNHNS and CDR2 SASEGT. DNA for the CDR3: TGTGCCAGCCTCGACCCAGGATCCTACAATGAGCAGTTCTTC. Translated, it gives CASLDPGSYNEQFF.

The chain uses TRBV5-1 and TRBJ1-1; 12 bases line up with TRBD1. V gave up 2 bases and J gave up 0 bases; unmatched junction bases: 14. This CDR3 has 20 residues. Germline CDR1 reads SGHRS; CDR2 reads YFSETQ. The CDR3: CASSFTGTGGHLPLNTEAFF. The DNA of the CDR3 is TGCGCCAGCAGCTTTACCGGGACAGGGGGCCACCTCCCATTGAACACTGAAGCTTTCTTT. Together with reference TRBV5-1 and TRBJ1-1, the CDR3 gives the full variable domain: KAGVTQTPRYLIKTRGQQVTLSCSPISGHRSVSWYQQTPGQGLQFLFEYFSETQRNKGNFPGRFSGRQFSNSRSEMNVSTLELGDSALYLCASSFTGTGGHLPLNTEAFFGQGTRLTVV.

V usage is TRBV18 and J usage is TRBJ2-7; 8 nucleotides match TRBD1. With 3 bases clipped from V and 5 bases from J, the junction kept 6 bases outside the gene matches. The CDR3 has 14 residues. CDR1 and CDR2 from the germline V gene are KGHSH and LQKENI. The CDR3 region has the DNA TGTGCCAGCTCACCGACAGGGGCTACTAACGAGCAGTACTTC. Translated: CASSPTGATNEQYF. Full variable domain (missing parts from reference TRBV18 and TRBJ2-7): NAGVMQNPRHLVRRRGQEARLRCSPMKGHSHVYWYRQLPEEGLKFMVYLQKENIIDESGMPKERFSAEFPKEGPSILRIQQVVRGDSAAYFCASSPTGATNEQYFGPGTRLTVT.

The chain carries TRBV19 and TRBJ1-2; tentatively, D is TRBD1 (6 bases). Germline-derived CDR1 and CDR2 are LNHDA and SQIVND (reference sequence). Trimming took off 3 bases at V and 10 bases at J, with 21 bases between the two ends. The CDR3 totals 15 residues. DNA for the CDR3: TGTGCCAGTAGTATTATCAACCGGGACACGGCCTCCTACACCTTC. It is translated as CASSIINRDTASYTF. The full variable domain, in which reference TRBV19 and TRBJ1-2 provide the parts outside the CDR3, is DGGITQSPKYLFRKEGQNVTLSCEQNLNHDAMYWYRQDPGQGLRLIYYSQIVNDFQKGDIAEGYSVSREKKESFPLTVTSAQKNPTAFYLCASSIINRDTASYTFGSGTRLTVV.

This clone was picked up a small number of times. The chain employs TRBV11-2 and TRBJ2-1; the D gene is possibly TRBD2 (5 bases). The CDR3 runs to 13 residues. CDR1 is SGHAT, CDR2 FQNNGV, per germline. Trimming took off 4 bases at V and 8 bases at J, with 12 bases between the two ends. As DNA, the CDR3 is TGTGCCAGCAGCTCCCCGGACTTTTATGAGCAGTTCTTC. Protein: CASSSPDFYEQFF.

The CDR3 here is CASSALTTGIYTF. In nucleotides, the CDR3 is TGTGCCAGCAGCGCCTTGACAACAGGAATCTACACCTTC. The chain links TRBV6-5 to TRBJ1-2; D might be TRBD1 (5 bases). Germline V gene sequence: CDR1 MNHEY, CDR2 SVGAGI. The CDR3 has 13 amino acids. V was cut by 6 bases and J by 10 bases, with 18 bases left in between.

V usage is TRBV30 and J usage is TRBJ1-1; unclear D gene. Trimming left V 5 bases short and J 4 bases short, with 14 bases between. The CDR3 runs 13 residues. Per germline, CDR1 GTSNPN and CDR2 SVGIG (reference sequence). The CDR3 region has the DNA TGTGCCTGGGAGGAGGGTAGAGGCACTGAAGCTTTCTTT. It is translated as CAWEEGRGTEAFF.

This chain joins TRBV5-1 and TRBJ2-2, with D possibly matching TRBD2 (5 bases). Trimming stripped 6 bases from V and 4 bases from J, with 13 bases between. Germline CDR1 SGHRS, CDR2 YFSETQ. This CDR3 comprises 14 residues. The CDR3 loop reads CASTEGGGTGELFF. The CDR3 bases are TGCGCCAGCACCGAGGGCGGTGGCACCGGGGAGCTGTTTTTT.

DNA of the CDR3: TGTGCCAGCAGCTTAAGTGAATCCCGGGGAGAAAAACTGTTTTTT. Encoded protein: CASSLSESRGEKLFF. The chain uses TRBV7-8 and TRBJ1-4; D call uncertain. This CDR3 has 15 amino acids. The germline V and J ends were trimmed by 2 bases and 8 bases, with 15 bases remaining between them. The germline V gene encodes CDR1 SGHVS and CDR2 FQNEAQ.

This clone was counted once. The rearrangement joins TRBV4-3 to TRBJ2-4; TRBD2 might be the D (5 bases). The germline gives CDR1 LGHNA, CDR2 YSLEER. There are 13 residues in the CDR3. V was shortened by 0 bases and J by 8 bases, with 8 bases between the two germline ends. The CDR3 region is CASSQELVDIQYF. Written as DNA, the CDR3 is TGCGCCAGCAGCCAAGAACTAGTTGACATTCAGTACTTC.

This clone was detected only once. As DNA, the CDR3 is TGTGCCAGCACAGGACAATTGCAAGAGACCCAGTACTTC. Amino acid sequence: CASTGQLQETQYF. This sequence joins TRBV6-1 and TRBJ2-5; possibly TRBD1 for D (5 bases). This CDR3 is 13 amino acids long. Germline assignment: CDR1 MNHNS and CDR2 SASEGT. The V gene lost 7 bases and the J gene lost 2 bases, with 11 bases spanning the gap.

The genes are TRBV7-2 and TRBJ2-7; 7 bases agree with TRBD1. Germline CDR1 SGHTA, CDR2 FQGNSA. The length of the CDR3 is 14 residues. V gave up 5 bases and J gave up 2 bases; unmatched junction bases: 6. CDR3: CASSHRTGAYEQYF. Here the CDR3 DNA reads TGTGCCAGCAGCCACCGGACAGGAGCCTACGAGCAGTACTTC.

The rearrangement joins TRBV30 to TRBJ2-3; D might be TRBD2 (6 bases). With 1 base removed from V and 4 bases from J, the gap between germline ends came to 9 bases. Germline V lookup: CDR1 GTSNPN, CDR2 SVGIG (reference sequence). CDR3 length: 13 amino acids. The CDR3: CAWSGASADTQYF. In DNA form, the CDR3 reads TGTGCCTGGAGTGGGGCTAGCGCAGATACGCAGTATTTT.